This entry features one T cell receptor beta chain sequence. Its antigen is currently unknown. Here immunoSEQ multiplex PCR was the method, and the copy in TCRdb shows in-frame clones only, minus some. The sample lists more than 1,200,000 clones; around 98.5% were seen once. The data derive from a study of shared clonotypes between healthy human individuals. Study-wide results and caveats: The study generally estimated greater richness for naive than memory subsets. Donor scarcity curtailed the genetic and exposure-history diversity represented herein.

With 1 base clipped from V and 4 bases from J, the junction kept 15 bases outside the gene matches. The CDR3 runs to 19 residues. The germline V gene has CDR1 LGHNA and CDR2 YNFKEQ. The V call is TRBV4-2, the J call TRBJ2-1; 8 positions match TRBD2. The origin of this receptor is a man aged 25 to 40 in good health. The sample consisted of naive CD4+ T cells sorted from blood. The subset denotes: CD45RA+ positively selected. CDR3 DNA: TGTGCCAGCAGCCAAGGGTCCGCTCCGGGACTAGGGACTTACAATGAGCAGTTCTTC. Protein sequence: CASSQGSAPGLGTYNEQFF.